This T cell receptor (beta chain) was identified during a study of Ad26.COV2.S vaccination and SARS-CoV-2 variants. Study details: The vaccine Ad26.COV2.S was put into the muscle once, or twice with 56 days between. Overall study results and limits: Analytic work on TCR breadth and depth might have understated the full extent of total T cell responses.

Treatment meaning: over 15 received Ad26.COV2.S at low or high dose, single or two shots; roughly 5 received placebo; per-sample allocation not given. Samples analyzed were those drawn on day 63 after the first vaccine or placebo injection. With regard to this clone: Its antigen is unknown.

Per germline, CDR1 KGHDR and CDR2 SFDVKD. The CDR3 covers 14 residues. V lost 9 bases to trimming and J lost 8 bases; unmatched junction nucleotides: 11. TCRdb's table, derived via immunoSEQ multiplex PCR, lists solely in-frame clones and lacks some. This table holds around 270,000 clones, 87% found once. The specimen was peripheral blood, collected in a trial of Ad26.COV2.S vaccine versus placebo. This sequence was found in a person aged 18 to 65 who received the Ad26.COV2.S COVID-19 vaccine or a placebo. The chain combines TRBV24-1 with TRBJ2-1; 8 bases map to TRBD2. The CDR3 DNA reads TGTGCCACCCAAAGCGGGAGTAATTACTATGAGCAGTTCTTC. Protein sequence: CATQSGSNYYEQFF.